A selection of T cell receptor beta chains follows, all from one sample in a study of cytomegalovirus exposure and HLA in healthy donors. Assay used: immunoSEQ multiplex PCR; TCRdb lists only in-frame clones, some missing. Counted here are over 85,000 clones, 80% to 95% occurring once; the ten biggest clones make up around 1.1%. Sequencing was performed on PBMCs. These receptor sequences come from a woman in her thirties in good health and CMV-seropositive. The CDR3 runs from the conserved cysteine through the conserved F or W. D genes are given only for firm matches. Not all rows give a size; the values are once, few, many and, for expanded clones, a class.

D | J | size | V | CDR3 | DNA
- | TRBJ2-5 | - | TRBV30 | CAWSVGETQYF | TGTGCCTGGAGTGTGGGCGAGACCCAGTACTTC
TRBD2 | TRBJ2-2 | - | TRBV4-3 | CASSQEVGAGGSGELFF | TGCGCCAGCAGCCAAGAGGTGGGAGCGGGAGGCTCCGGGGAGCTGTTTTTT
TRBD2 | TRBJ2-1 | - | TRBV5-1 | CASSLGTSGIPLDEQFF | TGCGCCAGCAGCTTGGGCACTAGCGGCATCCCTTTAGACGAGCAGTTCTTC
- | TRBJ1-2 | - | TRBV10-1 | CASRLQGNYGYTF | TGCGCCAGCAGACTACAGGGAAACTATGGCTACACCTTC
- | TRBJ1-3 | few | TRBV28 | CASKDEGVGGNTIYF | TGTGCCAGCAAGGACGAGGGAGTTGGCGGAAACACCATATATTTT
- | TRBJ2-2 | - | TRBV27 | CASSRGLNTGELFF | TGTGCCAGCAGTCGCGGGCTGAACACCGGGGAGCTGTTTTTT
- | TRBJ2-5 | - | TRBV7-2 | CASSLSPSQVETQYF | TGTGCCAGCAGCTTATCTCCTTCACAAGTGGAGACCCAGTACTTC
TRBD2 | TRBJ2-1 | - | TRBV29-1 | CSTLTSGRANEQFF | TGCAGCACCCTGACTAGCGGGAGGGCCAATGAGCAGTTCTTC
TRBD1 | TRBJ2-1 | - | TRBV19 | CASISLGQGGRNEQFF | TGTGCCAGTATCTCACTGGGACAGGGGGGTCGGAATGAGCAGTTCTTC
TRBD2 | TRBJ2-1 | - | TRBV5-8 | CASSLRGLAGGVGHNEQFF | TGTGCCAGCAGCTTGAGGGGACTAGCGGGAGGTGTAGGGCACAATGAGCAGTTCTTC
TRBD2 | TRBJ2-7 | - | TRBV2 | CASSETLWVAASGSSGTNYEQYF | TGTGCCAGCAGTGAAACGCTTTGGGTTGCGGCTAGCGGGAGTAGCGGGACAAACTACGAGCAGTACTTC
TRBD1 | TRBJ2-3 | - | TRBV5-3 | CARSLVGQGICANRFNKDTDTQYF | TGTGCCAGAAGCTTGGTGGGACAGGGGATATGTGCGAATCGCTTTAATAAAGACACAGATACGCAGTATTTT
TRBD2 | TRBJ2-1 | few | TRBV30 | CAWSGDYTKNNEQFF | TGTGCCTGGAGTGGGGACTATACAAAAAACAATGAGCAGTTCTTC
TRBD1 | TRBJ1-3 | - | TRBV5-4 | CASSLVSGGGGNTIYF | TGTGCCAGCAGCTTGGTATCAGGGGGCGGCGGAAACACCATATATTTT
TRBD1 | TRBJ1-5 | once | TRBV28 | CASSPYRTGNQPQHF | TGTGCCAGCAGTCCCTACAGGACAGGGAATCAGCCCCAGCATTTT
- | TRBJ1-1 | - | TRBV30 | CAWSPRAYGGTEAFF | TGTGCCTGGAGTCCCAGGGCTTACGGGGGCACTGAAGCTTTCTTT
TRBD2 | TRBJ2-7 | - | TRBV27 | CASSTTQQGWREGGYEQYF | TGTGCCAGCAGTACCACCCAACAGGGGTGGCGGGAGGGCGGCTACGAGCAGTACTTC
TRBD1 | TRBJ2-7 | - | TRBV7-2 | CASSLEHATGAYEQYF | TGTGCCAGCAGCTTAGAGCACGCCACAGGGGCCTACGAGCAGTACTTC
- | TRBJ1-1 | once | TRBV7-9 | CASSPRNQREKNTEAFF | TGTGCCAGCAGCCCGAGAAATCAGAGGGAAAAGAACACTGAAGCTTTCTTT
- | TRBJ2-3 | - | TRBV13 | CASSLGQGIDTQYF | TGTGCCAGCAGCTTAGGCCAGGGTATAGATACGCAGTATTTT
- | TRBJ2-5 | - | TRBV7-2 | CASSLDRTMQYF | TGTGCCAGCAGCTTAGACCGTACAATGCAGTACTTC
- | TRBJ1-4 | once | TRBV5-4 | CASTRGGGEKLFF | TGTGCCAGCACGCGGGGTGGGGGTGAAAAACTGTTTTTT
- | TRBJ2-4 | - | TRBV28 | CASSETGLPPQNIQYF | TGTGCCAGCAGTGAAACGGGACTTCCCCCCCAAAACATTCAGTACTTC
TRBD2 | TRBJ2-1 | - | TRBV27 | CASSLEGGLNNEQFF | TGTGCCAGCAGTTTGGAGGGAGGGCTGAACAATGAGCAGTTCTTC
TRBD2 | TRBJ2-5 | - | TRBV29-1 | CSVVYGGETQYF | TGCAGCGTTGTGTACGGGGGGGAGACCCAGTACTTC
TRBD2 | TRBJ2-1 | - | TRBV6-1 | CASSDKLAGGSYNEQFF | TGTGCCAGCAGTGACAAGCTAGCGGGAGGTTCCTACAATGAGCAGTTCTTC
TRBD2 | TRBJ2-2 | - | TRBV30 | CAWSEPSSGTYTGELFF | TGTGCCTGGAGTGAGCCTAGTAGCGGGACGTACACCGGGGAGCTGTTTTTT
- | TRBJ1-5 | - | TRBV7-8 | CASSLFGGGGRNQPQHF | TGTGCCAGCAGCTTGTTCGGGGGAGGGGGTCGCAATCAGCCCCAGCATTTT
- | TRBJ1-1 | - | TRBV28 | CASRPTVNTEAFF | TGTGCCAGCAGACCCACAGTGAACACTGAAGCTTTCTTT
TRBD1 | TRBJ2-1 | once | TRBV7-6 | CASSLALSRGRGYNEQFF | TGTGCCAGCAGCTTAGCCTTAAGTAGGGGGCGCGGGTACAATGAGCAGTTCTTC
- | TRBJ1-5 | - | TRBV5-1 | CASSLGYRGLSNQPQHF | TGCGCCAGCAGCTTGGGTTATCGGGGGTTAAGCAATCAGCCCCAGCATTTT
- | TRBJ2-7 | - | TRBV2 | CASSYVDEQYF | TGTGCCAGCAGTTATGTAGACGAGCAGTACTTC
TRBD1 | TRBJ1-2 | - | TRBV28 | CASSVTWTGQDNYGYTF | TGTGCCAGCAGCGTAACTTGGACAGGGCAGGATAACTATGGCTACACCTTC
- | TRBJ2-3 | - | TRBV9 | CASSVGRYSGDTQYF | TGTGCCAGCAGCGTAGGGCGGTACTCAGGGGATACGCAGTATTTT
TRBD2 | TRBJ2-7 | - | TRBV5-1 | CASSLEPSGSYEQYF | TGCGCCAGCAGCTTGGAACCTAGCGGGAGTTACGAGCAGTACTTC
- | TRBJ2-7 | - | TRBV6-5 | CASGQIHYEQYF | TGTGCCAGCGGACAGATACACTACGAGCAGTACTTC
- | TRBJ2-7 | - | TRBV19 | CASRGGFYEQYF | TGTGCCAGTAGAGGGGGATTCTACGAGCAGTACTTC
TRBD2 | TRBJ2-1 | - | TRBV5-6 | CASSYRTSDGEQFF | TGTGCCAGCAGCTATAGGACTAGCGACGGTGAGCAGTTCTTC
TRBD2 | TRBJ2-7 | - | TRBV30 | CAWSVRTGGPYEQYF | TGTGCCTGGAGTGTGAGGACGGGGGGACCCTACGAGCAGTACTTC
- | TRBJ1-5 | - | TRBV21-1 | CASSKMFSTGNQPQHF | TGTGCCAGCAGCAAAATGTTTTCAACAGGGAATCAGCCCCAGCATTTT
TRBD2 | TRBJ2-3 | - | TRBV29-1 | CSVEASGRVDTQYF | TGCAGCGTTGAAGCTAGCGGGAGAGTCGATACGCAGTATTTT
- | TRBJ1-5 | - | TRBV7-2 | CASSLASQGYSNQPQHF | TGTGCCAGCAGCTTAGCGTCACAGGGTTATAGCAATCAGCCCCAGCATTTT
TRBD1 | TRBJ2-1 | - | TRBV5-5 | CASNHGGTGPYNEQFF | TGTGCCAGCAACCACGGAGGGACAGGTCCCTACAATGAGCAGTTCTTC
TRBD2 | TRBJ2-7 | - | TRBV4-1 | CASSQENKLAGYEQYF | TGCGCCAGCAGCCAAGAAAACAAACTAGCGGGCTACGAGCAGTACTTC
- | TRBJ2-2 | once | TRBV6-4 | CASSEQANTGELFF | TGTGCCAGCAGTGAACAGGCGAACACCGGGGAGCTGTTTTTT
- | TRBJ2-2 | - | TRBV12-5 | CASGLVHQNTGELFF | TGTGCTAGTGGTTTGGTACACCAGAACACCGGGGAGCTGTTTTTT
TRBD1 | TRBJ1-4 | - | TRBV4-1 | CASSGRDRGLEEKLFF | TGCGCCAGCAGCGGACGGGACAGGGGGCTTGAAGAAAAACTGTTTTTT
- | TRBJ2-7 | - | TRBV12-5 | CASGLVSRFSYEQYF | TGTGCTAGTGGTTTGGTCTCCAGGTTCTCCTACGAGCAGTACTTC
- | TRBJ2-7 | - | TRBV30 | CAWSTEQDGAGAYEQYF | TGTGCCTGGAGTACCGAACAGGACGGCGCTGGGGCCTACGAGCAGTACTTC
TRBD1 | TRBJ2-1 | - | TRBV5-1 | CASSFGTGGYNEQFF | TGCGCCAGCAGCTTTGGGACAGGGGGCTACAATGAGCAGTTCTTC
- | TRBJ1-3 | - | TRBV30 | CAWSVLQGSGNTIYF | TGTGCCTGGAGTGTACTGCAGGGGTCTGGAAACACCATATATTTT
- | TRBJ1-1 | - | TRBV4-3 | CASSHLTGSNTEAFF | TGCGCCAGCAGCCACCTAACCGGTTCGAACACTGAAGCTTTCTTT
- | TRBJ1-2 | - | TRBV9 | CASSPGVPTGGYTF | TGTGCCAGCAGCCCAGGGGTCCCTACGGGTGGCTACACCTTC
- | TRBJ2-1 | - | TRBV7-6 | CASSRARQTYNEQFF | TGTGCCAGCAGCCGGGCTCGACAGACCTACAATGAGCAGTTCTTC
- | TRBJ2-2 | - | TRBV18 | CASSPGARNTGELFF | TGTGCCAGCTCACCGGGGGCCAGGAACACCGGGGAGCTGTTTTTT
- | TRBJ2-2 | - | TRBV5-1 | CASSLGAAANTGELFF | TGCGCCAGCAGCTTGGGAGCCGCCGCGAACACCGGGGAGCTGTTTTTT
- | TRBJ2-1 | once | TRBV6-6 | CASSPDYNNEQFF | TGTGCCAGCAGTCCCGACTACAACAATGAGCAGTTCTTC
TRBD1 | TRBJ2-5 | - | TRBV19 | CASSIGTGQNQETQYF | TGTGCCAGTAGTATAGGGACAGGCCAGAACCAAGAGACCCAGTACTTC
- | TRBJ1-5 | - | TRBV27 | CASSTGTREGQPQHF | TGTGCCAGCAGTACGGGGACTAGGGAGGGTCAGCCCCAGCATTTT
- | TRBJ2-5 | - | TRBV28 | CASSWDTEETQYF | TGTGCCAGCAGCTGGGACACCGAAGAGACCCAGTACTTC